By share of the sample, the clone carrying this T cell receptor beta chain is medium-sized. Its target is not known. During its preparation, the TCRbeta library received unique molecular identifiers. TCRdb processed the PCR reads anew with MiXCR; each CDR3 protein has one entry. The profile covers 25,000 or so distinct CDR3 sequences, with 15% to 20% appearing a single time and approximately 40% taken by the ten largest. CDR1 is DFQATT, CDR2 SNEGSKA, per germline (reference sequence). V was pared by 5 bases and J by 9 bases, with 8 bases between. The CDR3 runs to 10 residues. This sample was included in a study of T-cell reconstitution after alpha-beta-depleted transplantation in children. Notes on the study in general: Several patients had high TCRbeta diversity at day 60; it came from surviving recipient T cells and thymic progenitors. Several hundred rapidly expanded clones from non-depleted graft cells reportedly supplied alpha-beta T cells about two months post-transplant. At one year after transplant, newly produced T cells mostly accounted for T-cell counts and diversity.

This sample comprised PBMCs, mostly from graft donor cells, obtained 60 days after TCRalphabeta/CD19-depleted stem cell transplant. The sequence was obtained from a male patient aged 2 to 10 who had a stem cell transplant for acute lymphoblastic leukemia, so the T cells may come from the graft donor. V gene TRBV20-1 combines with J gene TRBJ2-1; no clear D. The CDR3 loop is CSAEAVEQFF. As DNA, the CDR3 is TGCAGTGCTGAGGCGGTTGAGCAGTTCTTC.